Listed here are 5 T cell receptor beta chains from one sample, sequenced in a study of T cell repertoires in cytomegalovirus infection. TCRdb reanalysed the reads using MiXCR and keeps one entry per CDR3 protein. The data show roughly 990,000 distinct CDR3 sequences, 25% to 40% seen once. These receptors have no known antigen. The starting material was cultured CD8+ T cells from PBMCs, obtained from culture after CMV antigen stimulation. These TCRs come from a human donor in good health (CMV status not recorded). Some clones in this sample may be carry-over from other donors' samples.

This clonotype was found a few times. This rearrangement joins TRBV27 to TRBJ2-2; D tentatively fits TRBD1 or TRBD2 (6 bases each). The V end lost 0 bases, the J end lost 3 bases, and 26 bases lay between the germline ends. CDR3 length equals 21 residues. Germline V gene data show CDR1 as MNHEY and CDR2 as SMNVEV (reference sequence). CDR3 nucleotides: TGTGCCAGCAGTTTATCTGTCCCTGGCAGGGGCTCCGGCGGGGACACCGGGGAGCTGTTTTTT. Its protein is CASSLSVPGRGSGGDTGELFF.

The V and J genes are TRBV27 and TRBJ2-7; tentatively, D is TRBD2 (5 bases). The CDR3 covers 15 residues. CDR1 is MNHEY, CDR2 SMNVEV, per germline (reference sequence). V was cut by 2 bases and J by 1 base, with 12 bases left in between. The CDR3 loop is CASSLARGESYEQYF. The CDR3 region has the DNA TGTGCCAGCAGTTTAGCCCGGGGTGAATCCTACGAGCAGTACTTC.

The chain joins TRBV6-1 to TRBJ1-1; D possibly corresponds to TRBD1 (5 bases). In germline, CDR1 is MNHNS, CDR2 SASEGT. The ends were cut back, 7 bases at V and 2 bases at J, with 14 bases in the middle. The CDR3 covers 14 residues. CDR3 DNA: TGTGCCAGCAACATTGGGGCCATCAACACTGAAGCTTTCTTT. Protein sequence: CASNIGAINTEAFF.

In this sample, this clonotype turned up a few times. The chain links TRBV6-1 to TRBJ2-7, with D tentatively TRBD1 or TRBD2 (6 bases each). Trimming stripped 4 bases from V and 4 bases from J, with 11 bases between. Germline CDR1 reads MNHNS; CDR2 reads SASEGT. This CDR3 region has 13 residues. In DNA form, the CDR3 reads TGTGCCAGCAGTGCTGAGGGGGGTTACGAGCAGTACGTC. It translates to CASSAEGGYEQYV.

This clonotype has at least ten counts. The chain carries TRBV7-2 and TRBJ2-2, with 13 bases aligning to TRBD2. Trimming cost V 5 bases and J 6 bases; bases outside gene matches: 12. The CDR3 covers 18 residues. The germline V gene encodes CDR1 SGHTA and CDR2 FQGNSA. The chain's CDR3 is CASSPPFTSGGASGELFF. The CDR3 nucleotides read TGTGCCAGCAGCCCGCCATTTACTAGCGGGGGGGCCTCCGGGGAGCTGTTTTTT.